The clone carrying this T cell receptor beta chain was observed a few times. Its specificity is unknown. This entry belongs to a study of cytomegalovirus exposure and HLA in healthy donors. At the level of the study: Around 86 million unique TCRs, all from HLA-typed donors, were included in an early release of the data.

The PCR employed 60 Vbeta primers together with 13 Jbeta primers. Measured with immunoSEQ multiplex PCR; TCRdb has only the in-frame clones, and not every one. The table has approximately 80,000 clones, over 60% seen once. Findings of the study overall: Links to common viral pathogens appeared, in a later analysis, for several of the most significant clusters. CMV serostatus alone was available as immune exposure information. The authors excluded some V segments, including TRBV6-2 and TRBV6-3, as indistinguishable.

The CDR3 length is 14 residues. Germline CDR1 is MNHEY and CDR2 is SMNVEV (reference sequence). With 5 bases clipped from V and 0 bases from J, the junction kept 3 bases outside the gene matches. The chain carries TRBV27 and TRBJ1-1, with 7 bases fitting TRBD1. Sequenced input: PBMCs. This TCR was sampled from a woman aged 35 to 49 in good health and CMV-seropositive. The CDR3 DNA sequence: TGTGCCAGCAGTCTACAGGGGTTGAACACTGAAGCTTTCTTT. Translated: CASSLQGLNTEAFF.